The clone carrying this TCR beta chain was picked up a small number of times. V was pared by 4 bases and J by 0 bases, with 11 bases between. Germline V gene sequence: CDR1 SGDLS, CDR2 YYNGEE. CDR3 length equals 15 residues. Stable Graves' hyperthyroidism denoted no ophthalmopathy progression over 18 months. Newly diagnosed hyperthyroidism patients aged 18 to 65 years had disease lasting under 2 months. This specimen belongs to a study of T cells in Graves' hyperthyroidism and ophthalmopathy. TCR beta CDR3 region amplification was performed from RNA transcripts. The HTBI set primed first-round TCR CDR3 RT-PCR. TCRdb fed the multiplex PCR reads into MiXCR, producing one record per CDR3 protein. This table has under 350,000 distinct CDR3 sequences, about 18% appearing once.

The rearrangement joins TRBV9 to TRBJ1-5; D is ambiguous. The receptor's source is a woman aged 45-65 years with Graves' hyperthyroidism. Specimen: blood. CDR3 residues: CASSIMPDSNQPQHF. The CDR3 DNA sequence: TGTGCCAGCAGCATCATGCCGGATAGCAATCAGCCCCAGCATTTT.